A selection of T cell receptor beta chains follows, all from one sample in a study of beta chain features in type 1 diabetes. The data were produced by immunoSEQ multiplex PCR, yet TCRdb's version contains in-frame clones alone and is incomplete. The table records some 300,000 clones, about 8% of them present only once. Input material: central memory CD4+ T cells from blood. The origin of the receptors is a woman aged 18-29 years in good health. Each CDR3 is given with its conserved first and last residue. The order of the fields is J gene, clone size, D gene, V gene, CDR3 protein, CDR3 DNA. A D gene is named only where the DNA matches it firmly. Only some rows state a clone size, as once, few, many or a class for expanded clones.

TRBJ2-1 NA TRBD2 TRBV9 CASSDRGEYNEQFF TGTGCCAGCAGCGATCGGGGGGAGTACAATGAGCAGTTCTTC
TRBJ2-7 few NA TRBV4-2 CASSQENGGLKGSEQYF TGTGCCAGCAGCCAAGAAAATGGTGGCCTGAAAGGGTCCGAGCAGTACTTC
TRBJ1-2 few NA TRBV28 CASSSRDGRGGGYTF TGTGCCAGCAGTTCCCGGGACGGCCGGGGAGGTGGCTACACCTTC
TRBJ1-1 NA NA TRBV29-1 CSVVNTEAFF TGCAGCGTTGTTAACACTGAAGCTTTCTTT
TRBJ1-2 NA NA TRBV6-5 CASSYSTGGYTF TGTGCCAGCAGTTACTCGACGGGTGGCTACACCTTC
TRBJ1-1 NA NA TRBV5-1 CASSLALNTEAFF TGCGCCAGCAGCTTGGCACTGAACACTGAAGCTTTCTTT
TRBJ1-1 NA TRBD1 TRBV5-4 CASSDRVVNTEAFF TGTGCCAGCAGCGACAGGGTCGTGAACACTGAAGCTTTCTTT
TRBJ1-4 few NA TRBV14 CASSQHQKLFF TGTGCCAGCAGCCAACACCAGAAACTGTTTTTT
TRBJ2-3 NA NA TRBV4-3 CASSHKDGPDTQYF TGCGCCAGCAGCCACAAGGATGGCCCAGATACGCAGTATTTT
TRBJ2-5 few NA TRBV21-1 CAAEDSGRETQYF TGTGCCGCAGAGGACAGTGGGAGGGAGACCCAGTACTTC
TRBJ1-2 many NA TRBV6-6 CASSPNGGGDGYTF TGTGCCAGCAGCCCGAATGGGGGGGGCGATGGCTACACCTTC
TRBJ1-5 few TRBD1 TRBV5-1 CASSTGTGAKQPQHF TGCGCCAGCAGCACCGGGACAGGGGCTAAGCAGCCCCAGCATTTT
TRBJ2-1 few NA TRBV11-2 CASSAIGLNHEQFF TGTGCCAGCAGCGCCATCGGGCTGAACCATGAGCAGTTCTTC
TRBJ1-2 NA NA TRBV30 CAWSRHRNYGYTF TGTGCCTGGAGTAGGCACCGAAACTATGGCTACACCTTC
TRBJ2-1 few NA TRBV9 CASSVGPYNEQFF TGTGCCAGCAGCGTAGGACCGTACAATGAGCAGTTCTTC
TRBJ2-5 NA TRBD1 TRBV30 CAWNGQGASGETQYF TGTGCCTGGAACGGACAGGGGGCCAGCGGAGAGACCCAGTACTTC
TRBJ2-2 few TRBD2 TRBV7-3 CASSPVIAGTGELFF TGTGCCAGCAGCCCCGTGATAGCGGGAACCGGGGAGCTGTTTTTT
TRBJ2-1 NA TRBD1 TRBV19 CASSKPGQGRNEQFF TGTGCCAGTAGTAAGCCGGGACAGGGTCGGAATGAGCAGTTCTTC
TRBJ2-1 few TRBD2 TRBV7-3 CASSFGASGYNEQFF TGTGCCAGCAGCTTTGGGGCTAGCGGTTACAATGAGCAGTTCTTC
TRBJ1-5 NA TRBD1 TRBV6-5 CASSYGQGNQPQHF TGTGCCAGCAGTTACGGACAGGGTAATCAGCCCCAGCATTTT
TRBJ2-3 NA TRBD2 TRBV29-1 CSVVRREITDTQYF TGCAGCGTTGTAAGGCGGGAGATCACAGATACGCAGTATTTT
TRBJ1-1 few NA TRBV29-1 CSVGSGSTEAFF TGCAGCGTTGGTTCAGGGAGCACTGAAGCTTTCTTT
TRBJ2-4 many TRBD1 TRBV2 CASTGQGSAKNIQYF TGTGCCAGCACGGGACAGGGGTCAGCCAAAAACATTCAGTACTTC
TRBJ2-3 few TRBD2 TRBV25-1 CASNKGGLAGTDTQYF TGTGCCAGCAACAAAGGAGGACTAGCGGGCACAGATACGCAGTATTTT
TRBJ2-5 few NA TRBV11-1 CASSLSSKTQYF TGTGCCAGCAGCTTATCATCGAAGACCCAGTACTTC
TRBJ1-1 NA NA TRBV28 CASSLGVGAFF TGTGCCAGCAGTCTCGGTGTCGGCGCTTTCTTT
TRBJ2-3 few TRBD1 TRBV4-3 CASSRQGAELDTQYF TGCGCCAGCAGCCGACAGGGGGCGGAATTGGATACGCAGTATTTT
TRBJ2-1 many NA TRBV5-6 CASSFGSYNEQFF TGTGCCAGCAGCTTCGGGAGCTACAATGAGCAGTTCTTC
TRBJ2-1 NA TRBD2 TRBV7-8 CASSLGGVIAGEANEQFF TGTGCCAGCAGCTTAGGTGGAGTTATTGCGGGAGAGGCCAATGAGCAGTTCTTC
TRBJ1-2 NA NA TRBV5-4 CASSLAGISGGYTF TGTGCCAGCAGCTTGGCAGGGATTTCAGGGGGCTACACCTTC
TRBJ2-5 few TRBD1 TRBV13 CASSQRDSRGLETQYF TGTGCCAGCAGCCAAAGGGACAGCCGGGGTCTAGAGACCCAGTACTTC
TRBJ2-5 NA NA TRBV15 CATSGQRVYQETQYF TGTGCCACCAGCGGACAGCGGGTGTACCAAGAGACCCAGTACTTC
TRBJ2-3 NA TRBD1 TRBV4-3 CASSQALRDRDEDTQYF TGCGCCAGCAGCCAAGCACTCCGGGACAGGGATGAAGATACGCAGTATTTT
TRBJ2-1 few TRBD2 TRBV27 CASKRYTRTSGSTDNEQFF TGTGCCAGCAAAAGGTATACACGGACTAGCGGGAGTACAGACAATGAGCAGTTCTTC
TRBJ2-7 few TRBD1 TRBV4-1 CASSQGQGDYEQYF TGCGCCAGCAGCCAGGGACAGGGCGATTACGAGCAGTACTTC
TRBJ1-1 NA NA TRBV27 CASSGGTVNTEAFF TGTGCCAGCAGCGGGGGGACGGTGAACACTGAAGCTTTCTTT
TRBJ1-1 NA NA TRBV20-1 CSAPTIEAFF TGCAGTGCCCCCACAATTGAAGCTTTCTTT
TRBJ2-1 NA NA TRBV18 CASSPASANEQFF TGTGCCAGCTCGCCCGCTTCTGCCAATGAGCAGTTCTTC
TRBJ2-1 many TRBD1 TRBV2 CASNANRGNEQFF TGTGCCAGCAACGCTAACAGGGGAAATGAGCAGTTCTTC
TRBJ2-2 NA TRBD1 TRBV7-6 CASSLATGTVAAGELFF TGTGCCAGCAGCTTAGCGACCGGGACAGTCGCGGCCGGGGAGCTGTTTTTT
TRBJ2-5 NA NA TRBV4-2 CASSQDLRLQGRETQYF TGTGCCAGCAGCCAAGATCTGCGTCTGCAGGGACGGGAGACCCAGTACTTC
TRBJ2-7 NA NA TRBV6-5 CASSYGGRGNEQYF TGTGCCAGCAGTTACGGCGGCAGGGGAAACGAGCAGTACTTC